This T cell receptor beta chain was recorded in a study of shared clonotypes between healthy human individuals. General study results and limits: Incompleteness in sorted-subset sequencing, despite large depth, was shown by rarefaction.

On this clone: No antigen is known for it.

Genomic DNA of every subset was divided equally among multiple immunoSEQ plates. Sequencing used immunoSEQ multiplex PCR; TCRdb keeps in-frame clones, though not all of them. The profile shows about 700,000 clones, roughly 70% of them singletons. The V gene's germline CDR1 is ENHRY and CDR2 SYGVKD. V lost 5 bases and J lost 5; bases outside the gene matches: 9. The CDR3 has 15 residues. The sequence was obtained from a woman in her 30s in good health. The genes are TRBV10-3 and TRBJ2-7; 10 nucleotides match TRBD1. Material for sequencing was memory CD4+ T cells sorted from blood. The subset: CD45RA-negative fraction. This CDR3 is CAISRHGTGDNEQYF. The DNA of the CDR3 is TGTGCCATCAGTCGACACGGGACAGGGGACAACGAGCAGTACTTC.